Following are 30 T cell receptor beta chains from one sample sequenced in a study of Tregs in tolerant kidney transplant recipients. The table came from immunoSEQ multiplex PCR; TCRdb's copy has only in-frame clones and leaves some out. This table holds more than 30,000 clones, 82% found once. These receptors are not linked to any known antigen. Sequencing used Tregs from blood cultured with allogeneic cells. These receptors were obtained from a human donor in good health.

This clone turned up a few times. The V call is TRBV2, the J call TRBJ1-1; 10 bases are shared with TRBD1. J was trimmed by 5 bases and V by 3 bases; bases with no gene match: 3. The CDR3 covers 14 residues. The germline V gene has CDR1 SNHLY and CDR2 FYNNEI. CDR3 in DNA: TGTGCCAGCAGTGAGACAGGGGGCAGGACTGAAGCTTTCTTT. Protein product: CASSETGGRTEAFF.

The rearrangement joins TRBV19 to TRBJ1-4, with no clear D. V shed 9 bases and J shed 6 bases, with 14 bases lying between them. From germline, CDR1 is LNHDA and CDR2 SQIVND (reference sequence). This CDR3 region has 13 residues. CDR3 amino acids: CASLGPLDEKLFF. DNA of the CDR3: TGTGCCAGCCTGGGTCCCCTGGATGAAAAACTGTTTTTT.

The chain carries TRBV6-6 and TRBJ2-7; 10 bases are shared with TRBD2. This CDR3 has 15 amino acids. Germline V gene data show CDR1 as MNHNY and CDR2 as SVGAGI (reference sequence). V was pared by 6 bases and J by 5 bases, with 10 bases of the junction left unmatched. The CDR3: CASRSLAGVWNEQYF. The CDR3 region has the DNA TGTGCCAGCAGGAGTCTAGCGGGAGTCTGGAACGAGCAGTACTTC.

The rearrangement joins TRBV28 to TRBJ1-2; D is ambiguous. Germline CDR1 is MDHEN and CDR2 is SYDVKM. This CDR3 is 13 amino acids long. The V end was cut by 3 bases, the J end by 5 bases, with 10 bases between. The chain's CDR3 is CASSFSPGYGYTF. The CDR3 region has the DNA TGTGCCAGCAGTTTTAGTCCGGGATATGGCTACACCTTC.

The chain employs TRBV6-1 and TRBJ1-1; D remains ambiguous. From germline, CDR1 is MNHNS and CDR2 SASEGT. The CDR3 covers 13 residues. Between the trimmed V and J ends, which lost 4 bases and 3 bases, there was a span of 9 bases. The CDR3 DNA is TGTGCCAGCAGTGCAAGGGTAGACACTGAAGCTTTCTTT. Protein: CASSARVDTEAFF.

The chain links TRBV11-2 to TRBJ1-2; 9 nucleotides line up with TRBD1. V gave up 6 bases and J gave up 6 bases; unmatched junction bases: 11. CDR1 and CDR2 from the germline V gene are SGHAT and FQNNGV. CDR3 length: 15 amino acids. The CDR3 DNA follows: TGTGCCAGCAGTCGTTTAACAGGGGGCGTGAATGGCTACACCTTC. As protein: CASSRLTGGVNGYTF.

The chain has TRBV6-1 and TRBJ2-1; TRBD2 aligns across 10 bases. The V gene's germline CDR1 is MNHNS and CDR2 SASEGT. This CDR3 has 15 residues. The V and J ends lost 5 bases and 7 bases, in that order; junction bases with no gene match: 8. This chain's CDR3 is CASSSSGGAGNEQFF. The DNA of the CDR3 is TGTGCCAGCAGTTCCAGCGGGGGGGCCGGAAATGAGCAGTTCTTC.

The chain uses TRBV11-3 and TRBJ2-5; the match to TRBD2 covers 9 bases. Losses at the gene ends were 1 base for V and 0 bases for J; bases not matched to a gene: 6. The CDR3 has 17 residues. CDR1 is SGHNT, CDR2 YENEEA, per germline. In nucleotides, the CDR3 is TGTGCCAGCAGCTTAGGGGCTAGCGGGACGTACCAAGAGACCCAGTACTTC. Translating it yields CASSLGASGTYQETQYF.

This clone was seen once. This rearrangement joins TRBV28 to TRBJ1-4, with D possibly matching TRBD1 (5 bases). Trimming cost V 7 bases and J 4 bases, with 16 bases left between them. Germline CDR1 and CDR2: MDHEN and SYDVKM. This CDR3 is 15 amino acids long. CDR3 nucleotides: TGTGCCAGCACCACAGTGGGGCCCATTAATGAAAAACTGTTTTTT. Amino acid sequence: CASTTVGPINEKLFF.

This clone was observed once. This chain links TRBV5-1 with TRBJ2-7; 11 nucleotides line up with TRBD2. Germline V lookup: CDR1 SGHRS, CDR2 YFSETQ. The CDR3 is 18 amino acids. The ends lost 4 bases at V and 1 base at J; junction bases unmatched: 13. DNA of the CDR3: TGCGCCAGCAGCACGCCGGGACTCCTAGCGGGAGGTTCCTACGAGCAGTACTTC. Its protein is CASSTPGLLAGGSYEQYF. Based on the CDR3 plus reference TRBV5-1 and TRBJ2-7, the full variable domain is KAGVTQTPRYLIKTRGQQVTLSCSPISGHRSVSWYQQTPGQGLQFLFEYFSETQRNKGNFPGRFSGRQFSNSRSEMNVSTLELGDSALYLCASSTPGLLAGGSYEQYFGPGTRLTVT.

V and J are TRBV5-1 and TRBJ2-7; maybe TRBD2 (7 bases). V lost 4 bases, J lost 1 base, and 15 bases lay in between. Germline CDR1 reads SGHRS; CDR2 reads YFSETQ. The CDR3 has 15 residues. The DNA for the CDR3 is TGCGCCAGCAGCCGGGGGGCTAGCGCTTCCTACGAGCAGTACTTC. As protein: CASSRGASASYEQYF.

The chain uses TRBV29-1 and TRBJ2-5, with D perhaps matching TRBD2 (5 bases). The germline V gene encodes CDR1 SQVTM and CDR2 ANQGSEA. The CDR3 has 12 residues. V was shortened by 6 bases and J by 2 bases, with 10 bases between the two germline ends. The CDR3 nucleotides read TGCAGCGTCCATAGCGCGCAAGAGACCCAGTACTTC. It yields the protein CSVHSAQETQYF.

The chain employs TRBV11-3 and TRBJ2-3; TRBD2 matches 8 bases. V lost 5 bases and J lost 4; bases outside the gene matches: 8. The CDR3 runs to 15 residues. Germline V CDR1 and CDR2: SGHNT, YENEEA. The CDR3 DNA reads TGTGCCAGCAGCACCGGAGCGGGAGTACCAGATACGCAGTATTTT. Translated: CASSTGAGVPDTQYF.

The gene calls are TRBV5-1 and TRBJ2-7; 7 nucleotides match TRBD1. The CDR3 loop spans 16 amino acids. With V trimmed by 0 bases and J by 0 bases, 6 bases remained unmatched. Germline values: CDR1 SGHRS, CDR2 YFSETQ. The CDR3 spells CASSLALEGASYEQYF. CDR3 bases: TGCGCCAGCAGCTTGGCCCTAGAGGGGGCCTCCTACGAGCAGTACTTC.

V gene TRBV7-6 combines with J gene TRBJ1-4; D perhaps matches TRBD1 (5 bases). Germline CDR1 reads SGHVS; CDR2 reads FNYEAQ. The CDR3 is 16 residues long. Trimming removed 0 bases from V and 8 bases from J, with 16 bases in between. CDR3 DNA: TGTGCCAGCAGCTTAGCGGGCAGGCAGGGCTACGAAAAACTGTTTTTT. Translation: CASSLAGRQGYEKLFF.

The rearrangement uses TRBV10-3 and TRBJ2-7; TRBD1 matches 11 bases. V trimming: 2 bases; J trimming: 7 bases; junction bases outside the gene matches: 4. The CDR3 is made up of 14 amino acids. The germline gives CDR1 ENHRY, CDR2 SYGVKD. The CDR3 bases are TGTGCCATCAGTGAGAGGACAGGGGGCAGGGAGCAGTACTTC. Translated, it gives CAISERTGGREQYF.

This rearrangement joins TRBV4-3 to TRBJ2-7, with unresolved D. Germline CDR1 and CDR2: LGHNA and YSLEER. V gave up 0 bases and J gave up 2 bases, with 11 bases separating them. The CDR3 length is 15 residues. CDR3 nucleotides: TGCGCCAGCAGCCAAGAAGGCAGGCCGCCCTACGAGCAGTACTTC. Its translation is CASSQEGRPPYEQYF.

The rearrangement joins TRBV4-1 to TRBJ1-2; D is possibly TRBD1 (6 bases). CDR1 and CDR2 (germline): MGHRA, YSYEKL. This CDR3 comprises 17 residues. V gave up 1 base and J gave up 4 bases, with 19 bases separating them. CDR3 sequence reads: CASSQAGGAGALYGYTF. The CDR3 DNA sequence: TGCGCCAGCAGCCAAGCCGGTGGTGCAGGGGCCCTCTATGGCTACACCTTC.

This clone was seen just once. CDR3 loop: CASGLVFGAGGPPNTGELFF. Here the CDR3 DNA reads TGTGCTAGTGGTTTGGTATTCGGGGCGGGAGGGCCCCCAAACACCGGGGAGCTGTTTTTT. This chain links TRBV12-5 with TRBJ2-2; 9 bases agree with TRBD2. The CDR3 runs 20 residues. The germline CDR1 and CDR2 sequences are LGHNT and FRNRAP. V gave up 0 bases and J gave up 2 bases; unmatched junction bases: 13.

V gene TRBV6-6 combines with J gene TRBJ1-1; D might be TRBD1 (5 bases). Germline-derived CDR1 and CDR2 are MNHNY and SVGAGI (reference sequence). Trimming left V 6 bases short and J 1 base short, with 18 bases between. The CDR3 is made up of 16 amino acids. CDR3 nucleotides: TGTGCCAGCAGCCGATTACACCGGGGACCGAACACTGAAGCTTTCTTT. Encoded protein: CASSRLHRGPNTEAFF.

The V call is TRBV7-9, the J call TRBJ1-5; TRBD1 aligns across 7 bases. Looked up from germline, CDR1 is SEHNR and CDR2 is FQNEAQ (reference sequence). The junction had 8 bases not matched to a gene; V was cut back by 3 bases and J by 6 bases. This CDR3 is 15 amino acids long. CDR3 amino acids: CASSFGQAHGQPQHF. As DNA, the CDR3 is TGTGCCAGCAGCTTCGGACAGGCCCACGGTCAGCCCCAGCATTTT.

The chain couples TRBV30 to TRBJ1-1, with D possibly being TRBD1 (6 bases). The V gene lost 2 bases and the J gene lost 1 base, with 8 bases spanning the gap. This CDR3 is 13 amino acids long. Germline V gene sequence: CDR1 GTSNPN, CDR2 SVGIG (reference sequence). In nucleotides, the CDR3 is TGTGCCTGGAGTAACAGGGAGAACACTGAAGCTTTCTTT. It yields the protein CAWSNRENTEAFF.

V and J are TRBV6-1 and TRBJ1-2; 11 positions match TRBD1. The CDR3 has 15 residues. The germline gives CDR1 MNHNS, CDR2 SASEGT. V lost 6 bases to trimming and J lost 4 bases; unmatched junction nucleotides: 7. CDR3 coding DNA: TGTGCCAGCAGCCCCGGGACAGGGGGAAGCTATGGCTACACCTTC. Its translation: CASSPGTGGSYGYTF.

The rearrangement joins TRBV4-2 to TRBJ1-1; the D is unclear. V lost 4 bases and J lost 0, with 15 bases in between. CDR1 is LGHNA and CDR2 is YNFKEQ in the germline V gene. This CDR3 spans 16 amino acids. As DNA, the CDR3 is TGTGCCAGCAGCCCGGACGGACGTCCTATGAACACTGAAGCTTTCTTT. Amino acids: CASSPDGRPMNTEAFF.

This clone showed up just a few times. This sequence joins TRBV7-8 and TRBJ1-4; D might be TRBD1 (5 bases). Trimming left V 5 bases short and J 7 bases short, with 14 bases between. The CDR3 runs to 14 residues. Germline CDR1 and CDR2: SGHVS and FQNEAQ. CDR3 sequence: CASSPDRWGEKLFF. The CDR3 DNA is TGTGCCAGCAGCCCCGACAGATGGGGTGAAAAACTGTTTTTT.

This chain joins TRBV7-2 and TRBJ1-6; TRBD1 might be the D (5 bases). The germline gives CDR1 SGHTA, CDR2 FQGNSA. This CDR3 has 16 amino acids. Trimming shortened V by 5 bases and J by 10 bases, and 21 bases separated the two germline ends. The CDR3 nucleotides are TGTGCCAGCAGCAAAAGAAGAGGGGAGGTTATCTCACCCCTCCACTTT. Its protein is CASSKRRGEVISPLHF.

J is TRBJ2-3 and V is TRBV27; 10 nucleotides align to TRBD2. Germline-derived CDR1 and CDR2 are MNHEY and SMNVEV (reference sequence). This CDR3 is built from 16 residues. The junction had 7 bases not matched to a gene; V was cut back by 4 bases and J by 3 bases. The CDR3 DNA follows: TGTGCCAGCAGTTACCTCAGCGGGGGGGCAACAGATACGCAGTATTTT. The encoded protein is CASSYLSGGATDTQYF.

In this sample, this clone turned up a few times. The chain employs TRBV2 and TRBJ2-5, with D possibly matching TRBD2 (5 bases). The CDR3 totals 12 residues. V lost 7 bases, J lost 5 bases, and 11 bases lay in between. Germline CDR1 is SNHLY and CDR2 is FYNNEI. CDR3 amino acids: CASKSRGETQYF. Here the CDR3 DNA reads TGTGCCAGCAAATCTCGCGGGGAGACCCAGTACTTC. The whole variable domain, remainder taken from reference TRBV2 and TRBJ2-5, is EPEVTQTPSHQVTQMGQEVILRCVPISNHLYFYWYRQILGQKVEFLVSFYNNEISEKSEIFDDQFSVERPDGSNFTLKIRSTKLEDSAMYFCASKSRGETQYFGPGTRLLVL.

In its sample, this clone was seen a few times. The rearrangement joins TRBV5-3 to TRBJ2-3; the match to TRBD2 covers 12 bases. TRBV5-3 is known as an ORF, though its function is uncertain. CDR3 length: 18 residues. The J segment lost 3 bases and the V segment lost 0 bases, leaving 8 bases of the junction unmatched. This CDR3 is CARSLELAGGPTTDTQYF. The CDR3 coding sequence is TGTGCCAGAAGCTTGGAGCTAGCGGGAGGGCCAACGACAGATACGCAGTATTTT.

The rearrangement links TRBV5-1 to TRBJ2-1; the D is unclear. This CDR3 is 12 amino acids long. Germline V gene sequence: CDR1 SGHRS, CDR2 YFSETQ. The V end lost 0 bases, the J end lost 7 bases, and 5 bases lay between the germline ends. The CDR3 nucleotides read TGCGCCAGCAGCTTGGAGTATAATGAGCAGTTCTTC. Protein: CASSLEYNEQFF. Drawing the rest from reference TRBV5-1 and TRBJ2-1, the complete variable domain is KAGVTQTPRYLIKTRGQQVTLSCSPISGHRSVSWYQQTPGQGLQFLFEYFSETQRNKGNFPGRFSGRQFSNSRSEMNVSTLELGDSALYLCASSLEYNEQFFGPGTRLTVL.